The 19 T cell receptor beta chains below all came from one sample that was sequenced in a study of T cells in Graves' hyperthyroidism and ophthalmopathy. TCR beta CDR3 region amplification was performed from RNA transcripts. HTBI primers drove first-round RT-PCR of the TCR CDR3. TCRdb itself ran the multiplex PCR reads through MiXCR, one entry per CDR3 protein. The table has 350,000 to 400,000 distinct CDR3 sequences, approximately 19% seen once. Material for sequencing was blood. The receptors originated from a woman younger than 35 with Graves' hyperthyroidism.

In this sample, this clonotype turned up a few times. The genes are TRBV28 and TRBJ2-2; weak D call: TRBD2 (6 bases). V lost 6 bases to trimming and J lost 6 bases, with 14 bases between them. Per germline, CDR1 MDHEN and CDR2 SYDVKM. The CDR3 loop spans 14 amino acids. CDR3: CASRLGGGPGELFF. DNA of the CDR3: TGTGCCAGCAGACTGGGGGGAGGACCCGGGGAGCTGTTTTTT.

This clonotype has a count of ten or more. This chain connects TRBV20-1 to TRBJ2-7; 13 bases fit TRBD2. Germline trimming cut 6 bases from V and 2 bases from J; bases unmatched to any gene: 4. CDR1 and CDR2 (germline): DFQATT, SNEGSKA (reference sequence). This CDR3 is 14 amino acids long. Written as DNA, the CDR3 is TGCAGTGCGCCAACTAGCGGGGGGGCCTACGAGCAGTACTTC. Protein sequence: CSAPTSGGAYEQYF.

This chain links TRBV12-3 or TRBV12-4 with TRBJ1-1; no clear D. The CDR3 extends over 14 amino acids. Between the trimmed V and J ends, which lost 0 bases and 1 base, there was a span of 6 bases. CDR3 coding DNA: TGTGCCAGCAGTTTAGCGAAGGGGAACACTGAAGCTTTCTTT. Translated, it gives CASSLAKGNTEAFF.

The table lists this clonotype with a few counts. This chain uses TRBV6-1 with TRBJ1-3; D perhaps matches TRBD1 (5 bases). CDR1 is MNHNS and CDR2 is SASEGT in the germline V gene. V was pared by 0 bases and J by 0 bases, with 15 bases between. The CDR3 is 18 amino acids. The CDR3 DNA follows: TGTGCCAGCAGTGAAGCTTTGTGGGGGAGTAGCTCTGGAAACACCATATATTTT. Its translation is CASSEALWGSSSGNTIYF.

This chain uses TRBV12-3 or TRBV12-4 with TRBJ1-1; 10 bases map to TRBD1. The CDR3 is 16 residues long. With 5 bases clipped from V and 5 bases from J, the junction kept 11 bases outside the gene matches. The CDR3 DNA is TGTGCCAGCAGTGCGACAGGGGGCGCCGGTCAGACTGAAGCTTTCTTT. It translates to CASSATGGAGQTEAFF.

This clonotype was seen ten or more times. The CDR3 nucleotides read TGTGCCAGCAGGTCGAGGGGCGCGGGTCCGTTGGACACTGAAGCTTTCTTT. Translating gives CASRSRGAGPLDTEAFF. The genes are TRBV7-9 and TRBJ1-1, with a tentative D call TRBD1 (5 bases). The CDR3 is 17 residues long. Trimming cost V 6 bases and J 3 bases, with 23 bases left between them. Germline V CDR1 and CDR2: SEHNR, FQNEAQ (reference sequence).

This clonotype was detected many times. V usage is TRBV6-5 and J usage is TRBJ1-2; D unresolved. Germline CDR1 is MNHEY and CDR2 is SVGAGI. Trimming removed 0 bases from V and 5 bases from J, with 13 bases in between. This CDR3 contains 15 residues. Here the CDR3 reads CASSYSISSVYGYTF. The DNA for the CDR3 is TGTGCCAGCAGTTACTCGATTTCGTCGGTTTATGGCTACACCTTC.

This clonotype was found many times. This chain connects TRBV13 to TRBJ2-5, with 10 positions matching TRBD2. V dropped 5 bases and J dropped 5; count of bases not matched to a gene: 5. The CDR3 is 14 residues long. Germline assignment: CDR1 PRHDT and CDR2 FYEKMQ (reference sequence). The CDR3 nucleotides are TGTGCCAGCAGCCCGGGACTAGCGAAGGAGACCCAGTACTTC. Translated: CASSPGLAKETQYF. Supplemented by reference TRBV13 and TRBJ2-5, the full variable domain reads AAGVIQSPRHLIKEKRETATLKCYPIPRHDTVYWYQQGPGQDPQFLISFYEKMQSDKGSIPDRFSAQQFSDYHSELNMSSLELGDSALYFCASSPGLAKETQYFGPGTRLLVL.

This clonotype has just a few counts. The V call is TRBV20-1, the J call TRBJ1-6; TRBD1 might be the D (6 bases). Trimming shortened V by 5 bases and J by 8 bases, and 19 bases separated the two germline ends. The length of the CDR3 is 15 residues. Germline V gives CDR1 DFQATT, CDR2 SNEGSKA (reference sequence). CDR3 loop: CSAPPEGVRDSPLHF. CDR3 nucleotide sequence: TGCAGTGCTCCTCCCGAGGGGGTTCGGGATTCACCCCTCCACTTT.

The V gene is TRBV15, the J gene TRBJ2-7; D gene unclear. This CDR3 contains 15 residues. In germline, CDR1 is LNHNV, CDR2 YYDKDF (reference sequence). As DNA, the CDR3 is TGTGCCACCAGCAGAGGCATTTTTTCCCTTTTCGGGTCACGGGTC. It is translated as CATSRGIFSLFGSRV.

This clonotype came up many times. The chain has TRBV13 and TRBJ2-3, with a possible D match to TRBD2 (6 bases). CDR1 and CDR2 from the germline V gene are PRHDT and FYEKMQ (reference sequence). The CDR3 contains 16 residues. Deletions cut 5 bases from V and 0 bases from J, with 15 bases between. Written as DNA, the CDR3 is TGTGCCAGCAGCATCGCTAGCGAGACTAGCACAGATACGCAGTATTTT. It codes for CASSIASETSTDTQYF.

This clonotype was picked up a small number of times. The CDR3 spells CASSDRTTAFF. CDR3 coding DNA: TGTGCCAGCAGCGATCGCACCACCGCTTTCTTT. The V and J genes are TRBV9 and TRBJ1-1, with D unresolved. The CDR3 is 11 residues long. From germline, CDR1 is SGDLS and CDR2 YYNGEE. V dropped 3 bases and J dropped 11 bases, with 11 bases sitting between them. The variable domain in full, with the rest retrieved from reference TRBV9 and TRBJ1-1, is DSGVTQTPKHLITATGQRVTLRCSPRSGDLSVYWYQQSLDQGLQFLIQYYNGEERAKGNILERFSAQQFPDLHSELNLSSLELGDSALYFCASSDRTTAFFGQGTRLTVV.

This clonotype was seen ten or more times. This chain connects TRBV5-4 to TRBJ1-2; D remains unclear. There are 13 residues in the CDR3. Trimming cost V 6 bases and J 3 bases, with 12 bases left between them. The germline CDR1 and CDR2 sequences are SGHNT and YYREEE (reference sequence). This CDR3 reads CASTTSVYYGYTF. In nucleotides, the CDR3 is TGTGCCAGCACCACCTCCGTTTACTATGGCTACACCTTC. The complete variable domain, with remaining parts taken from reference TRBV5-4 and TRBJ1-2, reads ETGVTQSPTHLIKTRGQQVTLRCSSQSGHNTVSWYQQALGQGPQFIFQYYREEENGRGNFPPRFSGLQFPNYSSELNVNALELDDSALYLCASTTSVYYGYTFGSGTRLTVV.

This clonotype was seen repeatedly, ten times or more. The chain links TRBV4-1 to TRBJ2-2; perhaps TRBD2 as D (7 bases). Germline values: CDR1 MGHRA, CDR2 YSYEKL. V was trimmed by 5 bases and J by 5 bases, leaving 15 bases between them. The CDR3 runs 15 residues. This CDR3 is CASSFPRGATGELFF. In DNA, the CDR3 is TGCGCCAGCAGCTTCCCTCGGGGGGCTACCGGGGAGCTGTTTTTT.

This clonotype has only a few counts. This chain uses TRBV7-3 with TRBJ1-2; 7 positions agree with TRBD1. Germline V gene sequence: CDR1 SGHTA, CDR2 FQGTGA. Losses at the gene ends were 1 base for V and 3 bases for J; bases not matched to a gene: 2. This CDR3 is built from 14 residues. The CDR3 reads CASSLSDRDYGYTF. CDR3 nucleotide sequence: TGTGCCAGCAGCTTAAGCGACAGGGACTATGGCTACACCTTC.

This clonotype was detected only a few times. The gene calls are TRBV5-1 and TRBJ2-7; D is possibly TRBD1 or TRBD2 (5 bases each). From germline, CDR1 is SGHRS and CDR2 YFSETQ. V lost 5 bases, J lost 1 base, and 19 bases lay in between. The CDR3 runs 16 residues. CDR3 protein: CASRTRDQKGSYEQYF. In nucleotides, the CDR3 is TGCGCCAGCAGAACCCGGGACCAAAAAGGGTCCTACGAGCAGTACTTC.

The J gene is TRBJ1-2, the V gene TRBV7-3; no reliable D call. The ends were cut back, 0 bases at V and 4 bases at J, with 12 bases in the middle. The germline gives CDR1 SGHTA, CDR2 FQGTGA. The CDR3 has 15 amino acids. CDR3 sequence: CASSLTGGEGYGYTF. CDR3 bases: TGTGCCAGCAGCTTAACGGGCGGCGAGGGCTATGGCTACACCTTC.

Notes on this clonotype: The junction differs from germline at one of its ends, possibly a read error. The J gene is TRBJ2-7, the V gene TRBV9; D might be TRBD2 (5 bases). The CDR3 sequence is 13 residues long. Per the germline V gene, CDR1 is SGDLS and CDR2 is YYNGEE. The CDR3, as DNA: TGTGCCAGCAGCGTAGGATTAGACTACGAGCAGTACTTT. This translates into CASSVGLDYEQYF. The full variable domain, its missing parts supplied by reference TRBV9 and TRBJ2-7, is DSGVTQTPKHLITATGQRVTLRCSPRSGDLSVYWYQQSLDQGLQFLIQYYNGEERAKGNILERFSAQQFPDLHSELNLSSLELGDSALYFCASSVGLDYEQYFGPGTRLTVT.

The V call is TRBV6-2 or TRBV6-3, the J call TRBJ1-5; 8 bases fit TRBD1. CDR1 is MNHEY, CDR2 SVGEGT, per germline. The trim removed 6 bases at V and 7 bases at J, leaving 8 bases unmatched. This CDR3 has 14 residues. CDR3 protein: CASRRTGIGQPQHF. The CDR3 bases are TGTGCCAGCAGAAGGACAGGGATTGGGCAGCCCCAGCATTTT.